These T cell receptor beta chains were read from a single sample in a study of vaccination and CD4 T cells after COVID-19. No antigen has been assigned to these receptors. TCRdb called the PCR reads again in MiXCR, with one record for every CDR3 protein. The top ten hold approximately 10% of the sample, which has around 15,000 distinct CDR3 sequences, under 60% seen once. Sequenced: CD4+ T cells from blood, cultured in vitro. The receptors originated from a human donor who had recovered from COVID-19. Both conserved end residues are part of each CDR3. D genes are given only for firm matches. The size of a clone is reported for some rows only, either as once, few or many, or as a class for expanded clones.

clone_size d_call j_call v_call cdr3_aa cdr3_nt
NA TRBD2 TRBJ2-5 TRBV4-1 CASGQDRSGILIETQYF TGCGCCAGCGGCCAAGATAGGAGCGGGATTCTTATTGAGACCCAGTACTTC
NA NA TRBJ2-2 TRBV27 CASKGQNTGELFF TGTGCCAGCAAGGGCCAGAACACCGGGGAGCTGTTTTTT
NA TRBD2 TRBJ2-7 TRBV29-1 CSIPSSGMSSYEQYF TGCAGCATTCCGTCTAGCGGGATGAGCTCCTACGAGCAGTACTTC
NA TRBD1 TRBJ1-5 TRBV6-1 CASSRQGGGQPQHF TGTGCCAGCAGTCGACAGGGAGGGGGTCAGCCCCAGCATTTT
few TRBD1 TRBJ1-1 TRBV19 CASSWTGAPEAFF TGTGCCAGTAGTTGGACAGGGGCCCCTGAAGCTTTCTTT
NA NA TRBJ1-1 TRBV27 CASRDPNTEAFF TGTGCCAGCAGGGACCCTAACACTGAAGCTTTCTTT
NA NA TRBJ1-3 TRBV7-8 CASSQYNTIYF TGTGCCAGCAGCCAGTACAACACCATATATTTT
NA NA TRBJ2-5 TRBV11-3 CASSPLIGETQYF TGTGCCAGCAGCCCCCTGATCGGAGAGACCCAGTACTTC
NA TRBD1 TRBJ2-3 TRBV19 CASIPTGANTQYF TGTGCCAGTATCCCGACAGGGGCAAATACGCAGTATTTT
NA TRBD1 TRBJ2-2 TRBV5-4 CASSLGTGRGGELFF TGTGCCAGCAGCCTAGGGACAGGACGGGGCGGGGAGCTGTTTTTT
NA NA TRBJ2-5 TRBV18 CASSNQETQYF TGTGCCAGCTCAAACCAAGAGACCCAGTACTTC
NA NA TRBJ1-5 TRBV2 CASIGPVFSNQPQHF TGTGCCAGCATCGGCCCCGTTTTTAGCAATCAGCCCCAGCATTTT
NA NA TRBJ2-4 TRBV11-3 CASSFSGTENIQYF TGTGCCAGCAGCTTCTCAGGGACTGAAAACATTCAGTACTTC
NA TRBD1 TRBJ1-5 TRBV7-3 CASTPPSGRGGQGGQPQHF TGTGCCAGCACCCCTCCCAGCGGCAGGGGAGGACAGGGAGGTCAGCCCCAGCATTTT
NA NA TRBJ1-1 TRBV6-5 CASSYSTVRRGRSGTEAFF TGTGCCAGCAGTTACTCAACCGTGCGACGGGGCCGGTCTGGCACTGAAGCTTTCTTT
few NA TRBJ2-7 TRBV6-7 CASSYPVEDRRDEQYF TGTGCCAGCAGTTACCCTGTAGAGGACAGGAGGGACGAGCAGTACTTC
NA TRBD2 TRBJ2-2 TRBV10-1 CASSSWTSGNTGELFF TGCGCCAGCAGTTCCTGGACTAGCGGGAACACCGGGGAGCTGTTTTTT
NA NA TRBJ1-5 TRBV27 CASSFLGADQPQHF TGTGCCAGCAGTTTCCTGGGGGCCGATCAGCCCCAGCATTTT
few NA TRBJ2-3 TRBV6-2/TRBV6-3 CASSSYSTDTQYF TGTGCCAGCAGTTCCTACTCCACAGATACGCAGTATTTT
NA NA TRBJ2-3 TRBV6-1 CASRSTANTQYF TGTGCCAGCAGAAGTACAGCTAATACGCAGTATTTT
NA NA TRBJ1-5 TRBV30 CAWSVWGAQPQHF TGTGCCTGGAGTGTGTGGGGGGCCCAGCCCCAGCATTTT
NA TRBD1 TRBJ1-5 TRBV28 CASSLRQGGIQPQHF TGTGCCAGCAGCCTCCGACAGGGAGGGATCCAGCCCCAGCATTTT
NA NA TRBJ2-2 TRBV7-2 CASSLDRNTGELFF TGTGCCAGCAGCTTGGACAGAAACACCGGGGAGCTGTTTTTT
NA NA TRBJ2-7 TRBV20-1 CSARDGGGNEQYF TGCAGTGCTAGAGATGGGGGGGGCAACGAGCAGTACTTC
NA NA TRBJ2-7 TRBV11-2 CASSPQLQTGTEQYF TGTGCCAGCAGCCCGCAACTCCAGACAGGTACCGAGCAGTACTTC
NA NA TRBJ2-1 TRBV9 CASSPLATSSYNEQFF TGTGCCAGCAGCCCCCTGGCGACGAGCTCCTACAATGAGCAGTTCTTC
NA TRBD1 TRBJ1-2 TRBV27 CASSYRTGEGYTF TGTGCCAGCAGTTACCGGACAGGGGAGGGCTACACCTTC
NA TRBD2 TRBJ2-1 TRBV20-1 CSAYPGTSGYNEQFF TGCAGTGCCTACCCGGGGACTAGCGGCTACAATGAGCAGTTCTTC
NA TRBD1 TRBJ2-5 TRBV19 CASSMTGGPQETQYF TGTGCCAGTAGTATGACAGGGGGTCCTCAAGAGACCCAGTACTTC
medium-sized NA TRBJ1-2 TRBV11-3 CASSGYREPGYGYTF TGTGCCAGCAGCGGTTACAGGGAGCCTGGCTATGGCTACACCTTC
NA TRBD1 TRBJ2-7 TRBV7-3 CASSLNEDRGDIYEQYF TGTGCCAGCAGCCTGAATGAGGACAGGGGAGATATATACGAGCAGTACTTC
NA TRBD1 TRBJ1-5 TRBV7-8 CASSQHAGQGNQPQHF TGTGCCAGCAGCCAGCATGCGGGACAGGGGAATCAGCCCCAGCATTTT
few NA TRBJ2-5 TRBV21-1 CASRSKEGREETQYF TGTGCCAGCAGGTCCAAGGAAGGGAGGGAAGAGACCCAGTACTTC
NA NA TRBJ1-6 TRBV20-1 CSASPAIRGASPLHF TGCAGTGCTAGCCCCGCTATCCGGGGGGCTTCACCCCTCCACTTT
NA NA TRBJ2-3 TRBV20-1 CSAGPGLDTQYF TGCAGTGCTGGACCGGGACTAGATACGCAGTATTTT
NA TRBD2 TRBJ2-2 TRBV11-2 CASVLAATYGGELFF TGTGCCAGCGTTCTAGCGGCGACGTACGGCGGGGAGCTGTTTTTT
NA NA TRBJ2-7 TRBV28 CASFQNYEQYF TGTGCCAGCTTCCAGAACTACGAGCAGTACTTC
NA TRBD2 TRBJ2-1 TRBV6-2/TRBV6-3 CASSYIAGFVGYNEQFF TGTGCCAGCAGTTACATAGCGGGGTTTGTGGGTTACAATGAGCAGTTCTTC
NA NA TRBJ1-2 TRBV19 CASKRTADYGYTF TGTGCCAGTAAACGGACAGCCGACTATGGCTACACCTTC
few TRBD2 TRBJ2-1 TRBV7-8 CASSFLAGAHNEQFF TGTGCCAGCAGCTTCCTAGCGGGAGCCCACAATGAGCAGTTCTTC
few NA TRBJ1-4 TRBV2 CASRRPGTNEKLFF TGTGCCAGCAGACGGCCCGGCACTAATGAAAAACTGTTTTTT
NA NA TRBJ2-3 TRBV7-3 CASLRPGSDTQYF TGTGCCAGCTTAAGACCGGGGTCAGATACGCAGTATTTT
NA TRBD1 TRBJ2-1 TRBV7-3 CASSPSPGQGTYNEQFF TGTGCCAGCAGCCCCTCTCCGGGACAGGGAACCTACAATGAGCAGTTCTTC
NA NA TRBJ1-5 TRBV2 CASSEGLPNQPRHF TGTGCCAGCAGTGAAGGGCTCCCCAATCAGCCCCGGCATTTT
NA NA TRBJ1-2 TRBV9 CASSVGTESYGYTF TGTGCCAGCAGCGTAGGAACTGAATCCTATGGCTACACCTTC
few NA TRBJ1-6 TRBV25-1 CASSGTTSTPLHF TGTGCCAGCAGCGGGACCACCTCGACACCCCTCCACTTT
NA NA TRBJ2-7 TRBV12-3/TRBV12-4 CASRNGRRHEQYF TGTGCCAGCCGAAACGGGCGGAGGCACGAGCAGTACTTC
few NA TRBJ2-4 TRBV6-5 CASSFPGAKNIQYF TGTGCCAGCAGTTTCCCCGGGGCCAAAAACATTCAGTACTTC
few TRBD1 TRBJ1-6 TRBV30 CAWMTGGRNSPLHF TGTGCCTGGATGACAGGGGGACGGAATTCACCCCTCCACTTT
NA TRBD1 TRBJ2-3 TRBV6-5 CASSYSTGLDTQYF TGTGCCAGCAGTTACTCGACAGGGCTGGATACGCAGTATTTT
NA TRBD1 TRBJ1-1 TRBV7-9 CASSPGQGAGGTEAFF TGTGCCAGCAGCCCGGGACAGGGGGCTGGGGGCACTGAAGCTTTCTTT
NA TRBD1 TRBJ1-1 TRBV10-1 CASRDRMGTEAFF TGCGCCAGCAGGGACAGGATGGGCACTGAAGCTTTCTTT
NA TRBD1 TRBJ2-2 TRBV7-2 CASRGSGTGSGELFF TGTGCCAGCAGAGGATCCGGGACAGGGTCCGGGGAGCTGTTTTTT
once TRBD1 TRBJ1-2 TRBV5-5 CASSFGTGVNYGYTF TGTGCCAGCAGCTTCGGGACAGGGGTAAACTATGGCTACACCTTC
NA TRBD1 TRBJ1-6 TRBV19 CASSAGTGNSYNSPLHF TGTGCCAGTAGTGCAGGGACAGGAAACTCCTATAATTCACCCCTCCACTTT